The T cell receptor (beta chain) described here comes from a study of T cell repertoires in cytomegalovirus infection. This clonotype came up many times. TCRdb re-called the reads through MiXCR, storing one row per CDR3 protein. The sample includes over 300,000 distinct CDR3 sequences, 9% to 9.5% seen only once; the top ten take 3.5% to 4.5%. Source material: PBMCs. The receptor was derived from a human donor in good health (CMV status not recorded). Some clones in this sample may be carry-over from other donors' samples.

In nucleotides, the CDR3 is TGTGCCAGCAGCTTAGCTTCGCAGTATGAAGCTTTCTTT. It translates to CASSLASQYEAFF. The V gene is TRBV7-2, the J gene TRBJ1-1, with D hard to call. V was pared by 0 bases and J by 7 bases, with 9 bases between. This CDR3 contains 13 residues. Germline V CDR1 and CDR2: SGHTA, FQGNSA.